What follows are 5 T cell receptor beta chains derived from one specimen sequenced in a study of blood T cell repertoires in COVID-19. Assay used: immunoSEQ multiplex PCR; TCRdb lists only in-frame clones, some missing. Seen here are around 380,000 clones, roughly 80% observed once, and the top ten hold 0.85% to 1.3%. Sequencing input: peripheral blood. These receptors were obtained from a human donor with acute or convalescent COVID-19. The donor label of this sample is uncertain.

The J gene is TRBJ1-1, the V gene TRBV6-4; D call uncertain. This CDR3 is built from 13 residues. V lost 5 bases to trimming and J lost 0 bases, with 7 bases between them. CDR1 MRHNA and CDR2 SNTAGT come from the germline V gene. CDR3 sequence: CASSREMNTEAFF. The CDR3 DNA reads TGTGCCAGCAGTAGAGAGATGAACACTGAAGCTTTCTTT.

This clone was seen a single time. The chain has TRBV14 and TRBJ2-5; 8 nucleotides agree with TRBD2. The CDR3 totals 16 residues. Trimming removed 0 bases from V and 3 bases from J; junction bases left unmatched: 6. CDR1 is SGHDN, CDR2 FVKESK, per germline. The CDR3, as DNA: TGTGCCAGCAGCCAAGATACCAGCGGGAGAAAAGAGACCCAGTACTTC. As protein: CASSQDTSGRKETQYF.

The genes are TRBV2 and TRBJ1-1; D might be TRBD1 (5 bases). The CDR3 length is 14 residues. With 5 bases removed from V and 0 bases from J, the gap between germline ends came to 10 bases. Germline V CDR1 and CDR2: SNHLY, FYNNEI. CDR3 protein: CASSPGGVNTEAFF. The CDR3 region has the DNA TGTGCCAGCAGTCCCGGGGGGGTGAACACTGAAGCTTTCTTT.

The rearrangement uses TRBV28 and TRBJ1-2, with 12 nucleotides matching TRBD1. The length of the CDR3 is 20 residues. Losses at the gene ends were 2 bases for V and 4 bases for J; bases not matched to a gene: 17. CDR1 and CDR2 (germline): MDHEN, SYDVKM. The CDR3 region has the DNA TGTGCCAGCAGTTTAGGTCTGGGACAGGGGGCATCCTCCTACTTCTATGGCTACACCTTC. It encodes CASSLGLGQGASSYFYGYTF.

CDR3 region: CATNREINEKLFF. CDR3 coding DNA: TGTGCCACCAACAGGGAGATTAATGAAAAACTGTTTTTT. This sequence joins TRBV15 and TRBJ1-4, with D tentatively TRBD1 (6 bases). Deletions cut 7 bases from V and 4 bases from J, with 10 bases between. Germline V CDR1 and CDR2: LNHNV, YYDKDF (reference sequence). This CDR3 has 13 amino acids. Filled out from reference TRBV15 and TRBJ1-4, the complete variable domain reads DAMVIQNPRYQVTQFGKPVTLSCSQTLNHNVMYWYQQKSSQAPKLLFHYYDKDFNNEADTPDNFQSRRPNTSFCFLDIRSPGLGDTAMYLCATNREINEKLFFGSGTQLSVL.